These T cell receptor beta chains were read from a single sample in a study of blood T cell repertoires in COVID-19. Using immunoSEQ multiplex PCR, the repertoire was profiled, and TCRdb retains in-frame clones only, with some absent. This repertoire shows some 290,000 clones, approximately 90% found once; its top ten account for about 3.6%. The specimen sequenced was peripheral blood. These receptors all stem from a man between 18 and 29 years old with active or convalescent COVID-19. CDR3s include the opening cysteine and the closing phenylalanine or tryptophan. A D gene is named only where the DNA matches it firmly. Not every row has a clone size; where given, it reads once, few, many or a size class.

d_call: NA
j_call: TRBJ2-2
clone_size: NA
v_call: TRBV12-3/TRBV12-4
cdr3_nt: TGTGCCAGCAGCCCACAGGGAACCGGGGAGCTGTTTTTT
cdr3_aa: CASSPQGTGELFF

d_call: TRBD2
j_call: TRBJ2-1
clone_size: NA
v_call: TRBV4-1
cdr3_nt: TGCGCCAGCAGCCAAGATTGGGGGGGGTCTTACAATGAGCAGTTCTTC
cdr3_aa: CASSQDWGGSYNEQFF

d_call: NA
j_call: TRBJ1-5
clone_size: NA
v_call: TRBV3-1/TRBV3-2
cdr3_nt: TGTGCCAGCAGCCAAGGGTGGGGGGGGAGCAATCAGCCCCAGCATTTT
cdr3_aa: CASSQGWGGSNQPQHF

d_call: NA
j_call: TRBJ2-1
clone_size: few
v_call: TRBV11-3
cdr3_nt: TGTGCCAGCAGCTTAGCGGGAGACAATGAGCAGTTCTTC
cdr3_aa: CASSLAGDNEQFF

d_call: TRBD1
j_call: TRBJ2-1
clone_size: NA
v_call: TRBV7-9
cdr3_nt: TGTGCCAGCAGCTGGGGACAGGGCTTCAACGATGAGCAGTTCTTC
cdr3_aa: CASSWGQGFNDEQFF

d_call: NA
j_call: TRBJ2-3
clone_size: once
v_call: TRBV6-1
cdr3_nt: TGTGCCAGCAGTGAAGGGTCGGGGTCGGGAGATACGCAGTATTTT
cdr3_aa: CASSEGSGSGDTQYF

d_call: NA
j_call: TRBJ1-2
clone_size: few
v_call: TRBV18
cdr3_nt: TGTGCCAGCTCACAGGAAGAAGGGAAAGGGGATGGCTACACCTTC
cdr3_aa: CASSQEEGKGDGYTF

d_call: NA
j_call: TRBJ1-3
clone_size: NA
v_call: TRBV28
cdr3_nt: TGTGCCAGCAGTTTTTTAACACTACAGGGTTCGGTGGGATCTGGAAACACCATATATTTT
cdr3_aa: CASSFLTLQGSVGSGNTIYF

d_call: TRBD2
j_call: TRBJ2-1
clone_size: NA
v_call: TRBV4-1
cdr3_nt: TGCGCCAGCAGCCAAGATACAGCGGGAGGGGTACTCAATGAGCAGTTCTTC
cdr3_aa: CASSQDTAGGVLNEQFF

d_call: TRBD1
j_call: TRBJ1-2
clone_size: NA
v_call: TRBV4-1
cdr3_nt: TGCGCCAGCAGCCAAGAGATTCATGGACAGGGCTTTTATGGCTACACCTTC
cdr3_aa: CASSQEIHGQGFYGYTF

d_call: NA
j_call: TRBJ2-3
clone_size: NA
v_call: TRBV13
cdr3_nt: TGTGCCAGCAGTTCCCAACCCACAGGGGGGGGTACAGATACGCAGTATTTT
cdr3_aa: CASSSQPTGGGTDTQYF

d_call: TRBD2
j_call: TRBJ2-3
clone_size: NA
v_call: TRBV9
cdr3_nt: TGTGCCAGCAGCGTCTCTAGCGGGGGGGCCTCGGATACGCAGTATTTT
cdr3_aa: CASSVSSGGASDTQYF

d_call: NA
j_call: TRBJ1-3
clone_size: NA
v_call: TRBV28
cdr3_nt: TGTGCCAGCAGATTCTCGTATCTTTACTCTGGAAACACCATATATTTT
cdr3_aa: CASRFSYLYSGNTIYF

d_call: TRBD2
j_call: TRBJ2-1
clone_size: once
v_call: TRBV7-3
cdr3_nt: TGTGCCAGCAGCCGTGGACTAGCGGGGATACAAACTGAGCAGTTCTTC
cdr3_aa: CASSRGLAGIQTEQFF

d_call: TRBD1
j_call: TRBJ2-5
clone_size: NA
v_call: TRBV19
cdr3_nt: TGTGCCAGTAGTATCGCGGACAGGGAGGAGACCCAGTACTTC
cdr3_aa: CASSIADREETQYF

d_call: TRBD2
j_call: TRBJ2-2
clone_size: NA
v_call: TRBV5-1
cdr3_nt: TGCGCCAGCAGCCTGTCTGAAGCGGGGGGTAACGGGGAGCTGTTTTTT
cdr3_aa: CASSLSEAGGNGELFF

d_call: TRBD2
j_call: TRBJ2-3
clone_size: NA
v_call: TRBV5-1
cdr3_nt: TGCGCCAGCAGCTTGATAAGCGGCGCGGGGGGAGATACGCAGTATTTT
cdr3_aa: CASSLISGAGGDTQYF

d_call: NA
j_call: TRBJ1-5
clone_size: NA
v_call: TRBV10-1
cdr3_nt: TGCGCCAGCAGTGGGGGGGACGTGACTCATCAGCCCCAGCATTTT
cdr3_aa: CASSGGDVTHQPQHF

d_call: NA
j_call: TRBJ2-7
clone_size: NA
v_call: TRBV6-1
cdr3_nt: TGTGCCAGCAGTGAAGGGCTCAACACCTACGAGCAGTACTTC
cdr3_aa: CASSEGLNTYEQYF

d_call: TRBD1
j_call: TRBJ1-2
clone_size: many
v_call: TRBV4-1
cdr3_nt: TGCGCCAGCAGCCAAGCTTCCGGGACAGACTATGGCTACACCTTC
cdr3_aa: CASSQASGTDYGYTF

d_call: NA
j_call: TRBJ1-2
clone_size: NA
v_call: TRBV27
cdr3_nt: TGTGCCAGCAGTTTATCCAGGGGTTATGGCTACACCTTC
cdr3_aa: CASSLSRGYGYTF

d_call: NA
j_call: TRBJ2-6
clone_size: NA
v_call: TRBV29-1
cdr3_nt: TGCAGCGTTGAGGCCCGAAGCTCTGGGGCCAACGTCCTGACTTTC
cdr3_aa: CSVEARSSGANVLTF

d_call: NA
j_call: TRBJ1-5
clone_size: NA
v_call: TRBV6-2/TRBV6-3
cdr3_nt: TGTGCCAGCAGTTCACCGGGCCCGGACTATTATAGCAATCAGCCCCAGCATTTT
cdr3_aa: CASSSPGPDYYSNQPQHF

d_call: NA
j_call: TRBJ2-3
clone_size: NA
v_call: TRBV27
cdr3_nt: TGTGCCAGCAGTTTAATCGGAGATACGCAGTATTTT
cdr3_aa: CASSLIGDTQYF

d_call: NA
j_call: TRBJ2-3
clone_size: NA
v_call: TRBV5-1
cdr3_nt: TGCGCCAGCAGCTTGGATGTTGCGGGATTTAACACAGATACGCAGTATTTT
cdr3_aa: CASSLDVAGFNTDTQYF

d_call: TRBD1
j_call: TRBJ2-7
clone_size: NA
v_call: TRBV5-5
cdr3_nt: TGTGCCAGCAGCTTGGCGGGACAGATCCACCACGAGCAGTACTTC
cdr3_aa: CASSLAGQIHHEQYF

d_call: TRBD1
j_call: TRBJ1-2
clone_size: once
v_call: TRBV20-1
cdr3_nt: TGCAGCACAGGGGGGAGGTATGGCTACACCTTC
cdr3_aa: CSTGGRYGYTF

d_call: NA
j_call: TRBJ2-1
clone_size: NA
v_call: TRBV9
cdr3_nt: TGTGCCAGCAGCGTAGGGGCAGAGTACAATGAGCAGTTCTTC
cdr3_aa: CASSVGAEYNEQFF

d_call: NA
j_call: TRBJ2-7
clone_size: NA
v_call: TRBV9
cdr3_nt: TGTGCCAGCAGCCAGGGCACGGGGGTTTACGAGCAGTACTTC
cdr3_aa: CASSQGTGVYEQYF

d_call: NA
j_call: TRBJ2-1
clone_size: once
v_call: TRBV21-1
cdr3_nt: TGTGCCAGCAGCACCAAGGACAGGGTCCCCTACAATGAGCAGTTCTTC
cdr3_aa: CASSTKDRVPYNEQFF

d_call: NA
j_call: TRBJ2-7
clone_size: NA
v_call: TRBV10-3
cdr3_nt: TGTGCCATCAGTGAGGTCACAGGCTCACCCCACGAGCAGTACTTC
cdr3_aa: CAISEVTGSPHEQYF

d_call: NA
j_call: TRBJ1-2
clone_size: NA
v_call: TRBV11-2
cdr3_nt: TGTGCCAGCAGCTTGAGCTCCTTAGGGGAAGGCTACACCTTC
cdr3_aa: CASSLSSLGEGYTF

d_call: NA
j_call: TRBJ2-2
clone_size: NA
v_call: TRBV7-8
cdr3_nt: TGTGCCAGCAGCTTAGGCCCCACAGGGGACTCTAGGCTGTTTTTT
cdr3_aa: CASSLGPTGDSRLFF

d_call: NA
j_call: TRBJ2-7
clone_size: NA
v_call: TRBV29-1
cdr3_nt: TGCAGCGTTGGATTTTGGGCACAGAACTTCTACGAGCAGTACTTC
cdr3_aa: CSVGFWAQNFYEQYF